The 21 T cell receptor beta chains listed next were all sequenced from one sample in a study of blood T cell repertoires in COVID-19. Sequenced by immunoSEQ multiplex PCR; TCRdb stores in-frame clones only, minus some. The sample comprises a few hundred thousand clones, 85% of which are singletons, and more than 3% rests with the top ten. The sequencing sample was made of peripheral blood. These receptor sequences come from a woman between 18 and 29 years old with acute or convalescent COVID-19.

This chain joins TRBV6-5 and TRBJ1-2; TRBD1 matches 8 bases. The CDR3 contains 13 residues. Trimming cost V 6 bases and J 5 bases; bases outside gene matches: 5. Germline CDR1 MNHEY, CDR2 SVGAGI. The CDR3 loop is CASRDRAGYGYTF. The CDR3 nucleotides are TGTGCCAGCAGGGACAGGGCGGGGTATGGCTACACCTTC.

CDR3 coding DNA: TGTGCCAGTAGCTGGGACAGGGGGCGAGGTGACGGGGAGCTGTTTTTT. This translates into CASSWDRGRGDGELFF. The chain joins TRBV19 to TRBJ2-2, with 12 bases identical to TRBD1. The CDR3 consists of 16 residues. In germline, CDR1 is LNHDA, CDR2 SQIVND (reference sequence). The J segment lost 7 bases and the V segment lost 6 bases, leaving 9 bases of the junction unmatched.

The V call is TRBV5-6, the J call TRBJ1-4, with 10 bases matching TRBD1. Germline CDR1 and CDR2: SGHDT and YYEEEE. The CDR3 sequence is 15 residues long. V dropped 5 bases and J dropped 7; count of bases not matched to a gene: 8. In DNA, the CDR3 is TGTGCCAGCAGTCAGGGGACAGGGGTTTCTGAAAAACTGTTTTTT. Its protein is CASSQGTGVSEKLFF.

The chain uses TRBV9 and TRBJ2-7, with TRBD1 as a possible D gene (7 bases). Germline CDR1 reads SGDLS; CDR2 reads YYNGEE. This CDR3 has 16 amino acids. V lost 0 bases and J 3 bases, leaving 16 bases between the germline ends. CDR3 DNA: TGTGCCAGCAGCGTAGGCGTCGGGGGACAGATCTACGAGCAGTACTTC. Translated: CASSVGVGGQIYEQYF.

The rearrangement links TRBV27 to TRBJ1-6, with TRBD1 identical over 7 bases. Germline values: CDR1 MNHEY, CDR2 SMNVEV (reference sequence). This CDR3 region has 14 residues. The junction had 6 bases not matched to a gene; V was cut back by 3 bases and J by 10 bases. The CDR3 DNA sequence: TGTGCCAGCAGTTTTGGGACAGAGAAGTCACCCCTCCACTTT. Translated, it gives CASSFGTEKSPLHF.

There are a few counts of this clone. V gene TRBV4-1 combines with J gene TRBJ1-2; D unclear. Germline V CDR1 and CDR2: MGHRA, YSYEKL. Trimming cost V 1 base and J 8 bases, with 17 bases left between them. The CDR3 runs to 15 residues. As DNA, the CDR3 is TGCGCCAGCAGCCAAGTTCCTAGCACTAGCCAGGGCTACACCTTC. Protein: CASSQVPSTSQGYTF.

The V gene is TRBV27, the J gene TRBJ2-7, with D perhaps TRBD1 (5 bases). The CDR3 has 13 amino acids. Trimming pared 4 bases from V and 3 bases from J, leaving 10 bases between. From germline, CDR1 is MNHEY and CDR2 SMNVEV (reference sequence). This chain's CDR3 is CASSWGRGYEQYF. In nucleotides, the CDR3 is TGTGCCAGCAGTTGGGGTAGGGGCTACGAGCAGTACTTC.

This clone was observed once. The chain combines TRBV7-9 with TRBJ2-7, with D perhaps TRBD1 (7 bases). V dropped 5 bases and J dropped 7 bases, with 15 bases sitting between them. Germline CDR1 reads SEHNR; CDR2 reads FQNEAQ (reference sequence). The CDR3 totals 13 residues. CDR3 region: CASSPGGTWEQYF. CDR3 coding DNA: TGTGCCAGCAGCCCAGGGGGGACTTGGGAGCAGTACTTC. Using reference TRBV7-9 and TRBJ2-7 for the parts outside the CDR3, the full variable domain is DTGVSQNPRHKITKRGQNVTFRCDPISEHNRLYWYRQTLGQGPEFLTYFQNEAQLEKSRLLSDRFSAERPKGSFSTLEIQRTEQGDSAMYLCASSPGGTWEQYFGPGTRLTVT.

The chain recombines TRBV19 with TRBJ1-5, with 8 nucleotides matching TRBD1. Germline V gene lookup returns CDR1 LNHDA and CDR2 SQIVND (reference sequence). After removal of 5 bases from V and 0 bases from J, the junction contained 9 bases not matched to a gene. The CDR3 has 17 amino acids. CDR3 region: CASSPGTGWTSNQPQHF. CDR3 nucleotides: TGTGCCAGTAGTCCCGGGACAGGTTGGACTAGCAATCAGCCCCAGCATTTT.

A single count supports this clone. The chain recombines TRBV2 with TRBJ2-5; D possibly corresponds to TRBD2 (5 bases). V was shortened by 3 bases and J by 3 bases, with 11 bases between the two germline ends. Germline V gene sequence: CDR1 SNHLY, CDR2 FYNNEI. The CDR3 consists of 14 residues. The CDR3 region is CASSEGRHKETQYF. In nucleotides, the CDR3 is TGTGCCAGCAGTGAGGGGAGACACAAAGAGACCCAGTACTTC.

The rearrangement uses TRBV5-1 and TRBJ2-1, with D possibly matching TRBD1 (6 bases). This CDR3 spans 14 amino acids. Germline CDR1 and CDR2: SGHRS and YFSETQ. The V and J ends lost 4 bases and 7 bases respectively, with 15 bases between them. CDR3 DNA sequence: TGCGCCAGCAGCCAGGAGTATAGGGGGAATGAGCAGTTCTTC. This translates into CASSQEYRGNEQFF. Drawing the rest from reference TRBV5-1 and TRBJ2-1, the complete variable domain is KAGVTQTPRYLIKTRGQQVTLSCSPISGHRSVSWYQQTPGQGLQFLFEYFSETQRNKGNFPGRFSGRQFSNSRSEMNVSTLELGDSALYLCASSQEYRGNEQFFGPGTRLTVL.

The chain is built from TRBV6-5 and TRBJ1-2; D not resolved. Per germline, CDR1 MNHEY and CDR2 SVGAGI. The CDR3 length is 14 residues. V lost 7 bases and J 4 bases, leaving 16 bases between the germline ends. The CDR3 loop reads CASTSAGSSYGYTF. For the CDR3, the DNA is TGTGCCAGCACCTCTGCGGGGAGTTCCTATGGCTACACCTTC.

V usage is TRBV11-2 and J usage is TRBJ2-7; possible D gene TRBD1, 7 bases. The germline V gene encodes CDR1 SGHAT and CDR2 FQNNGV. Trimming left V 5 bases short and J 2 bases short, with 28 bases between. The CDR3 has 19 amino acids. Here the CDR3 reads CASSTMRDRFMRGPYEQYF. DNA of the CDR3: TGTGCCAGCAGCACGATGCGGGACAGATTCATGCGGGGCCCCTACGAGCAGTACTTC.

The chain carries TRBV2 and TRBJ1-2; 11 bases fit TRBD1. This CDR3 comprises 18 residues. V lost 7 bases, J lost 3 bases, and 16 bases stayed unmatched. Germline V gene sequence: CDR1 SNHLY, CDR2 FYNNEI. The CDR3 DNA reads as TGTGCCAGCACGGCCCTAGGGACAGGGGGAGGATGGGACTATGGCTACACCTTC. Its protein is CASTALGTGGGWDYGYTF. The full variable domain, completed using reference TRBV2 and TRBJ1-2, is EPEVTQTPSHQVTQMGQEVILRCVPISNHLYFYWYRQILGQKVEFLVSFYNNEISEKSEIFDDQFSVERPDGSNFTLKIRSTKLEDSAMYFCASTALGTGGGWDYGYTFGSGTRLTVV.

The V call is TRBV2, the J call TRBJ2-7, with a weak D call TRBD1 (6 bases). The V gene lost 4 bases and the J gene lost 4 bases, with 11 bases spanning the gap. The CDR3 extends over 13 amino acids. The germline V gene has CDR1 SNHLY and CDR2 FYNNEI. The CDR3 here is CASSVTRGYEQYF. In nucleotides, the CDR3 is TGTGCCAGCAGTGTAACCAGGGGATACGAGCAGTACTTC.

This sequence joins TRBV28 and TRBJ1-3; unclear D gene. V lost 6 bases to trimming and J lost 0 bases, with 15 bases between them. Germline CDR1 reads MDHEN; CDR2 reads SYDVKM. The CDR3 contains 16 residues. In DNA, the CDR3 is TGTGCCAGCAGGCCCGGCGGAGAGAGCTCTGGAAACACCATATATTTT. Its protein product is CASRPGGESSGNTIYF. The full variable domain, completed using reference TRBV28 and TRBJ1-3, is DVKVTQSSRYLVKRTGEKVFLECVQDMDHENMFWYRQDPGLGLRLIYFSYDVKMKEKGDIPEGYSVSREKKERFSLILESASTNQTSMYLCASRPGGESSGNTIYFGEGSWLTVV.

This clone was detected only once. The J gene is TRBJ2-1, the V gene TRBV6-5, with a possible D match to TRBD2 (6 bases). The V gene's germline CDR1 is MNHEY and CDR2 SVGAGI. CDR3 length: 16 residues. Trimming left V 3 bases short and J 0 bases short, with 12 bases between. CDR3 protein: CASSYTAGYSYNEQFF. CDR3 nucleotides: TGTGCCAGCAGTTATACGGCGGGATACTCCTACAATGAGCAGTTCTTC.

The rearrangement uses TRBV28 and TRBJ2-7; 8 bases align to TRBD2. J gave up 2 bases and V 4 bases, and 7 bases lay outside the gene matches. Germline V gene data show CDR1 as MDHEN and CDR2 as SYDVKM. This CDR3 contains 15 residues. The CDR3 sequence is CASSSPGTSPYEQYF. CDR3 nucleotide sequence: TGTGCCAGCAGTTCCCCAGGGACTAGTCCCTACGAGCAGTACTTC.

The V call is TRBV6-5, the J call TRBJ2-1; 9 bases align to TRBD1. Germline values: CDR1 MNHEY, CDR2 SVGAGI. The CDR3 is 15 residues long. V lost 6 bases and J lost 4; bases outside the gene matches: 7. This chain's CDR3 is CASSRGTGSYNEQFF. The CDR3 DNA reads TGTGCCAGCAGCCGCGGGACAGGGTCTTACAATGAGCAGTTCTTC.

This chain links TRBV13 with TRBJ2-2, with D possibly matching TRBD2 (6 bases). Germline V gives CDR1 PRHDT, CDR2 FYEKMQ (reference sequence). CDR3 length: 13 amino acids. Between the trimmed V and J ends, which lost 5 bases and 7 bases, there was a span of 11 bases. The CDR3 bases are TGTGCCAGCAGCGCTCGACTAGACGGGGAGCTGTTTTTT. This codes for CASSARLDGELFF.

In its sample, this clone was seen once. As DNA, the CDR3 is TGTGCCAGCAGTTACGTCCTAGGATCCCGGAATGAGCAGTTCTTC. It translates to CASSYVLGSRNEQFF. J is TRBJ2-1 and V is TRBV6-5; D gene ambiguous. The germline V gene has CDR1 MNHEY and CDR2 SVGAGI. Trimming took 2 bases from V and 7 from J, leaving 15 bases between them. The CDR3 length is 15 residues.